This T cell receptor beta chain was found in a study of human T cells and chemical hapten exposure. Across the study: Chiefly female patients presented with alopecia areata, totalis or universalis. It was small differences in pooled library volume that mainly caused per-sample TCR yields to vary. Findings and limits, study-wide: Patch test score rose with PT1 expanded TCR count, significant at thresholds 8, 16 and 32, not 4.

Original data processing: Samples had a median of around 91,000 TCRs, ranging roughly 20,000 to 750,000. One entry per CDR3 protein, called by TCRdb with MiXCR from the RACE reads. What appears here as the V and J calls and clone size reflects TCRdb's work, not the paper's. The profile shows some 380,000 distinct CDR3 sequences, about 4.8% of them singletons. Time point of the sample: patch test 1, 2 weeks after DPC sensitization. Treatment here: therapeutic diphenylcyclopropenone sensitization with weekly scalp DPC. There are 15 residues in the CDR3. The J segment lost 9 bases and the V segment lost 3 bases, leaving 8 bases of the junction unmatched. CDR1 and CDR2 (germline): MNHEY, SMNVEV (reference sequence). This clonotype was detected a few times. Its specificity is unknown.

The source is a woman aged 45-65 years with alopecia areata. Some clones in this sample may be carry-over from other donors' samples. The genes are TRBV27 and TRBJ2-1; 10 positions match TRBD2. This sample comprised whole blood, obtained in connection with sensitization to the hapten diphenylcyclopropenone (DPC). The CDR3 loop reads CASSFLLAGVGEQFF. For the CDR3, the DNA is TGTGCCAGCAGTTTCCTTCTAGCGGGGGTGGGTGAGCAGTTCTTC.